This TCR beta chain originates from a study of T cell responses to AZD1222 COVID-19 vaccine. The V end was cut by 3 bases, the J end by 7 bases, with 12 bases between. The V gene's germline CDR1 is MNHEY and CDR2 SMNVEV (reference sequence). This CDR3 has 14 residues. Findings and limits, study-wide: Mostly white British, mostly female donors; authors suggested clonal diversity may be underestimated.

Profiling relied on immunoSEQ multiplex PCR, and the TCRdb table lists in-frame clones only, not all of them. The sample lists around 110,000 clones; about 91% were seen once. Of note for this clone: Its antigen is unidentified.

J is TRBJ1-4 and V is TRBV27; the D gene is possibly TRBD1 (6 bases). The TCR originated in an adult in good health. The material sequenced was peripheral blood, taken on day 0 of AZD1222 vaccination. CDR3 amino acids: CASSFKGGVEKLFF. CDR3 bases: TGTGCCAGCAGTTTTAAGGGGGGAGTTGAAAAACTGTTTTTT.